These T cell receptor beta chains were read from a single sample in a study of control samples from healthy donors and cancer patients. Libraries were prepared by immunoSEQ multiplex PCR; TCRdb keeps only in-frame clonotypes and omits some of them. The data show approximately 230,000 clones, over 75% seen once. Sequencing was carried out using PBMCs. The origin of the receptors is a woman aged 55 to 70 with lung cancer. The CDR3 runs from the conserved cysteine through the conserved F or W. Fields, in order: CDR3 protein, CDR3 DNA, V gene, J gene, D gene, clone size. D genes are given only for firm matches. Clone size, where shown, is once, few, many, or a class for clones that have expanded.

CDR3aa: CASSERTDGNTIYF
CDR3nt: TGTGCCAGCAGCGAGAGGACAGACGGAAACACCATATATTTT
v_gene: TRBV9
j_gene: TRBJ1-3
d_gene: .
abundance: .

CDR3aa: CASSLRASGGYEQYF
CDR3nt: TGCGCCAGCAGCTTGCGAGCATCGGGGGGGTACGAGCAGTACTTC
v_gene: TRBV5-1
j_gene: TRBJ2-7
d_gene: TRBD2
abundance: .

CDR3aa: CASSESGGQPQHF
CDR3nt: TGTGCCAGCAGTGAATCGGGAGGGCAGCCCCAGCATTTT
v_gene: TRBV2
j_gene: TRBJ1-5
d_gene: .
abundance: .

CDR3aa: CASSSRDRGPEAFF
CDR3nt: TGTGCCAGCAGTTCCCGGGACAGGGGGCCTGAAGCTTTCTTT
v_gene: TRBV5-6
j_gene: TRBJ1-1
d_gene: TRBD1
abundance: .

CDR3aa: CASSERWLAGESIQYF
CDR3nt: TGTGCCAGCAGTGAAAGGTGGTTAGCGGGAGAGTCCATTCAGTACTTC
v_gene: TRBV2
j_gene: TRBJ2-4
d_gene: TRBD2
abundance: .

CDR3aa: CASSLGAMNTEAFF
CDR3nt: TGTGCCAGCAGCTTAGGGGCCATGAACACTGAAGCTTTCTTT
v_gene: TRBV7-8
j_gene: TRBJ1-1
d_gene: .
abundance: once

CDR3aa: CASRASGTSNYGYTF
CDR3nt: TGCGCCAGCAGGGCATCCGGGACATCTAACTATGGCTACACCTTC
v_gene: TRBV10-2
j_gene: TRBJ1-2
d_gene: .
abundance: .

CDR3aa: CASSLGSYNEQFF
CDR3nt: TGCGCCAGCAGCTTGGGGTCCTACAATGAGCAGTTCTTC
v_gene: TRBV5-1
j_gene: TRBJ2-1
d_gene: .
abundance: .

CDR3aa: CSVEHLSPSGTYNEQFF
CDR3nt: TGCAGCGTCGAACACCTCTCCCCTAGCGGGACTTACAATGAGCAGTTCTTC
v_gene: TRBV29-1
j_gene: TRBJ2-1
d_gene: TRBD2
abundance: .

CDR3aa: CASTPGGMREQFF
CDR3nt: TGTGCCAGCACCCCAGGGGGCATGCGGGAGCAGTTCTTC
v_gene: TRBV7-9
j_gene: TRBJ2-1
d_gene: TRBD1
abundance: .

CDR3aa: CASSPDSYSPLHF
CDR3nt: TGCGCCAGCAGCCCGGACAGTTATTCACCCCTCCACTTT
v_gene: TRBV5-1
j_gene: TRBJ1-6
d_gene: .
abundance: .

CDR3aa: CASSPPGGQGAIEQYF
CDR3nt: TGTGCCAGTAGCCCTCCCGGTGGGCAGGGGGCAATCGAGCAGTACTTC
v_gene: TRBV19
j_gene: TRBJ2-7
d_gene: TRBD1
abundance: .

CDR3aa: CASSLNRQETQYF
CDR3nt: TGTGCCAGCAGCTTAAATAGGCAAGAGACCCAGTACTTC
v_gene: TRBV7-6
j_gene: TRBJ2-5
d_gene: .
abundance: .

CDR3aa: CASSVGGSLSSYEQYF
CDR3nt: TGTGCCAGCAGCGTGGGCGGATCTCTGTCCTCCTACGAGCAGTACTTC
v_gene: TRBV9
j_gene: TRBJ2-7
d_gene: .
abundance: .

CDR3aa: CASAKIGQDIQYF
CDR3nt: TGTGCCAGCGCCAAGATCGGGCAGGACATTCAGTACTTC
v_gene: TRBV19
j_gene: TRBJ2-4
d_gene: .
abundance: .

CDR3aa: CASSSRTSGRADTQYF
CDR3nt: TGTGCCAGCAGCTCCCGGACTAGCGGGAGGGCAGATACGCAGTATTTT
v_gene: TRBV13
j_gene: TRBJ2-3
d_gene: TRBD2
abundance: .

CDR3aa: CASSARTGNEQYF
CDR3nt: TGTGCCAGCAGCGCGCGCACAGGGAACGAGCAGTACTTC
v_gene: TRBV7-3
j_gene: TRBJ2-7
d_gene: .
abundance: .

CDR3aa: CASSEVYDNSYEQYF
CDR3nt: TGTGCCAGCAGTGAAGTGTACGACAATTCCTACGAGCAGTACTTC
v_gene: TRBV2
j_gene: TRBJ2-7
d_gene: .
abundance: .

CDR3aa: CASSQQGASYNEQFF
CDR3nt: TGTGCCAGCAGTCAACAGGGCGCGTCCTACAATGAGCAGTTCTTC
v_gene: TRBV3-1/TRBV3-2
j_gene: TRBJ2-1
d_gene: .
abundance: .

CDR3aa: CASSLESARGYEQYF
CDR3nt: TGCGCCAGCAGCTTGGAGTCGGCGAGAGGGTACGAGCAGTACTTC
v_gene: TRBV5-1
j_gene: TRBJ2-7
d_gene: .
abundance: .

CDR3aa: CASKQGLATDTQYF
CDR3nt: TGTGCCAGCAAACAGGGCCTAGCCACAGATACGCAGTATTTT
v_gene: TRBV2
j_gene: TRBJ2-3
d_gene: .
abundance: .

CDR3aa: CASSRMVGAYNSPLHF
CDR3nt: TGCGCCAGCAGCCGGATGGTGGGGGCCTATAATTCACCCCTCCACTTT
v_gene: TRBV4-1
j_gene: TRBJ1-6
d_gene: .
abundance: .

CDR3aa: CASSLILGQGWYEQYF
CDR3nt: TGTGCCAGTAGTCTCATCCTGGGGCAGGGTTGGTACGAGCAGTACTTC
v_gene: TRBV19
j_gene: TRBJ2-7
d_gene: .
abundance: .

CDR3aa: CASSFGQANEKLFF
CDR3nt: TGCGCCAGCAGCTTCGGACAGGCTAATGAAAAACTGTTTTTT
v_gene: TRBV5-1
j_gene: TRBJ1-4
d_gene: TRBD1
abundance: .

CDR3aa: CASSEADRGRRNEQFF
CDR3nt: TGCGCCAGCAGTGAGGCCGACAGGGGGCGTAGGAATGAGCAGTTCTTC
v_gene: TRBV10-1
j_gene: TRBJ2-1
d_gene: TRBD1
abundance: .

CDR3aa: CASSQDLAGYYEQYF
CDR3nt: TGTGCCAGCAGCCAAGACCTCGCGGGATACTACGAGCAGTACTTC
v_gene: TRBV4-2
j_gene: TRBJ2-7
d_gene: .
abundance: .

CDR3aa: CASSPGPGAGEQYF
CDR3nt: TGTGCCAGCAGCCCGGGACCCGGGGCGGGAGAGCAGTACTTC
v_gene: TRBV6-5
j_gene: TRBJ2-7
d_gene: .
abundance: .

CDR3aa: CATSPRGSRRGYTF
CDR3nt: TGTGCCACCAGTCCTCGGGGGTCGCGTCGAGGCTACACCTTC
v_gene: TRBV15
j_gene: TRBJ1-2
d_gene: .
abundance: .

CDR3aa: CASSRGGANQAYEQYF
CDR3nt: TGCGCCAGCAGCAGAGGAGGAGCCAACCAAGCCTACGAGCAGTACTTC
v_gene: TRBV5-1
j_gene: TRBJ2-7
d_gene: .
abundance: .